This T cell receptor beta chain was sequenced during a study of T cells in localized non-small cell lung cancer. V was trimmed by 2 bases and J by 3 bases, leaving 13 bases between them. The CDR3 length is 15 residues. Germline V gene lookup returns CDR1 SGHVS and CDR2 FQNEAQ. Using immunoSEQ multiplex PCR, the repertoire was profiled, and TCRdb retains in-frame clones only, with some absent. Seen here are about 6,400 clones, over 80% observed once, and the top ten hold under 20%. The specimen comprised peripheral blood, sampled before any cancer treatment. This sequence originates from a male donor at least 60 years old with stage I lung adenocarcinoma. This chain uses TRBV7-8 with TRBJ2-5; weak D call: TRBD2 (6 bases). CDR3 residues: CASSLRSGRKETQYF. CDR3 DNA sequence: TGTGCCAGCAGCTTACGCTCGGGGAGGAAAGAGACCCAGTACTTC.